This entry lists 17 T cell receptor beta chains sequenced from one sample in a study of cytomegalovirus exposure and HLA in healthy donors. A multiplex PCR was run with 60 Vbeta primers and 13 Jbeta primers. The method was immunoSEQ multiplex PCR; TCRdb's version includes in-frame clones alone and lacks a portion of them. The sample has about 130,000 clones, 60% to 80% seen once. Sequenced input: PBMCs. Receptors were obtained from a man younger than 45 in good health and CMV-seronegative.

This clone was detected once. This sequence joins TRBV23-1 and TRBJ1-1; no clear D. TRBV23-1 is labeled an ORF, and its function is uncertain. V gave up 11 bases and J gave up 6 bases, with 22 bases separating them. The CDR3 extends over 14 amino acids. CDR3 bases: TGCGCCGGCGTTACCTCCGGGAGTGAGGCTGAAGCTTTCTTT. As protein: CAGVTSGSEAEAFF.

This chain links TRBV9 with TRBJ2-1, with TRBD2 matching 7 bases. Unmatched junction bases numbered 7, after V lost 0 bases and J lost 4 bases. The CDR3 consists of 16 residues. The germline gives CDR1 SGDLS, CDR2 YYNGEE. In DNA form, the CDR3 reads TGTGCCAGCAGCGTAGCGGTGCGGGAGAGGTACAATGAGCAGTTCTTC. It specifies CASSVAVRERYNEQFF.

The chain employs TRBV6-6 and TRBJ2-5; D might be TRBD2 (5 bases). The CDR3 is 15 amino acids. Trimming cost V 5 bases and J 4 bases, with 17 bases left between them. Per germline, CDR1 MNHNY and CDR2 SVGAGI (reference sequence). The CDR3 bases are TGTGCCAGCAGTCCCGGGATCCTAGGCCGAGAGACCCAGTACTTC. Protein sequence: CASSPGILGRETQYF.

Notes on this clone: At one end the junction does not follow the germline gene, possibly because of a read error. In nucleotides, the CDR3 is TGTTCCAGCAGACGGGACTCAGATACGCAGTATTTT. Translating it yields CSSRRDSDTQYF. The genes are TRBV7-9 and TRBJ2-3; weak D call: TRBD2 (6 bases). The CDR3 has 12 amino acids. Per the germline V gene, CDR1 is SEHNR and CDR2 is FQNEAQ (reference sequence).

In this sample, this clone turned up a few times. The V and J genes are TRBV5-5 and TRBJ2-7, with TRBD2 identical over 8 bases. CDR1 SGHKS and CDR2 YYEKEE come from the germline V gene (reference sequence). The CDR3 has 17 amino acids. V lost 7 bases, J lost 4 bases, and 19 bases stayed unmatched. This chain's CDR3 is CASGPGGASGRFYEQYF. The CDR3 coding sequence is TGTGCCAGCGGCCCCGGGGGGGCCTCGGGGAGGTTTTACGAGCAGTACTTC.

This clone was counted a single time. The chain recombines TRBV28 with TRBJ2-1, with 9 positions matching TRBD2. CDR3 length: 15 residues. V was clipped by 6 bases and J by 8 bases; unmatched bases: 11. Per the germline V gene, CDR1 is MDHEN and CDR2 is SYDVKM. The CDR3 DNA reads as TGTGCCAGCAGCCCCAGAGTAGCGGGAGCTGATGAGCAGTTCTTC. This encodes CASSPRVAGADEQFF.

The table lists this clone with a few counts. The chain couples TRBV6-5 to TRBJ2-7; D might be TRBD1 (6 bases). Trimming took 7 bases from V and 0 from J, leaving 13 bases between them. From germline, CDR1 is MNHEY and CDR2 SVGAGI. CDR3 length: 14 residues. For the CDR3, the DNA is TGTGCCAGCAATAGAGGGACACCCTCCTACGAGCAGTACTTC. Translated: CASNRGTPSYEQYF.

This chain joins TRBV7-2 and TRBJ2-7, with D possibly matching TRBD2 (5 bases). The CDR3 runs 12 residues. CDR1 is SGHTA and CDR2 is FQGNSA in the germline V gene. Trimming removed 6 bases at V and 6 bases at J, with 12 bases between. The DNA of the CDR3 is TGTGCCAGCAGTGAGGGTTTGGGCGAGCAGTACTTC. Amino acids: CASSEGLGEQYF.

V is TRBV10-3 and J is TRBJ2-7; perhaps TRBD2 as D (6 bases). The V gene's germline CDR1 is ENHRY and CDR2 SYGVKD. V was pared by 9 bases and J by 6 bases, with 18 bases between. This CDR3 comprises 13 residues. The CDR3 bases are TGTGCCATTGGGGGGTCTGAACAACGCGAGCAGTACTTC. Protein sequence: CAIGGSEQREQYF.

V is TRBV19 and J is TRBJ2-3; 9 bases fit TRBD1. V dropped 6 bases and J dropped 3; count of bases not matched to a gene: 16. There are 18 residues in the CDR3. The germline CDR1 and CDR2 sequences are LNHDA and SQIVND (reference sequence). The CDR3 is CASRTRDRDLLLTDTQYF. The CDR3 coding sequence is TGTGCCAGTAGAACCCGGGACAGGGATCTTCTATTAACAGATACGCAGTATTTT.

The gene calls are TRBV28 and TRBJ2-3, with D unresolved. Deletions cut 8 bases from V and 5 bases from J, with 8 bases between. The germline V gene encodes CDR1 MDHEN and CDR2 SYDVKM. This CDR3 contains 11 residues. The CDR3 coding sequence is TGTGCCAGCGGTAAACAAGATACGCAGTATTTT. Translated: CASGKQDTQYF.

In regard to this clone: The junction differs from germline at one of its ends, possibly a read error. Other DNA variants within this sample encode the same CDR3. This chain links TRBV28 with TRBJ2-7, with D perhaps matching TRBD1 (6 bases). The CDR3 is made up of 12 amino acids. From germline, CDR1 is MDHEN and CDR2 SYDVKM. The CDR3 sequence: CASRTVLYEQYF. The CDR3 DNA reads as TGCGCCAGCAGGACAGTACTCTACGAGCAGTACTTC.

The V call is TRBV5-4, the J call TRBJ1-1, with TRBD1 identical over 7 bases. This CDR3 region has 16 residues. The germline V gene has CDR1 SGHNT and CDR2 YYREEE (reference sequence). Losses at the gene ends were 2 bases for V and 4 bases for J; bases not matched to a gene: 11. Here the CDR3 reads CASSLDVGQGGTEAFF. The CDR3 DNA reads TGTGCCAGCAGCTTAGATGTCGGGCAGGGGGGCACTGAAGCTTTCTTT.

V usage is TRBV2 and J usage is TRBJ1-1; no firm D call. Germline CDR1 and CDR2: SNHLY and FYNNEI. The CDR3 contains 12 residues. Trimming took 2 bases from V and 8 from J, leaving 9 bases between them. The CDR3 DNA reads TGTGCCAGCAGTGAATTCGGGAGGGAAGCTTTCTTT. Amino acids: CASSEFGREAFF.

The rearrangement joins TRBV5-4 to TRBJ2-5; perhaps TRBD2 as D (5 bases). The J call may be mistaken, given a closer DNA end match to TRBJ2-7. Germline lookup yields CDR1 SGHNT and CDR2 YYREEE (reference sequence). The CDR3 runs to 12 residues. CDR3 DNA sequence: TGTGCCAGCAGCCGGACTGGCTACGAGCAGTACTTC. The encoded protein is CASSRTGYEQYF.

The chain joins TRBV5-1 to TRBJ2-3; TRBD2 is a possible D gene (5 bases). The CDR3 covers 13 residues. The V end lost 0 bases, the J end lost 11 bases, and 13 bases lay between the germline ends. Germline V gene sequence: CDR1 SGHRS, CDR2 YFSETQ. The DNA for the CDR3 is TGCGCCAGCAGCTTGGCACTAGGGAGCGGGCAGTATTTT. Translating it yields CASSLALGSGQYF.

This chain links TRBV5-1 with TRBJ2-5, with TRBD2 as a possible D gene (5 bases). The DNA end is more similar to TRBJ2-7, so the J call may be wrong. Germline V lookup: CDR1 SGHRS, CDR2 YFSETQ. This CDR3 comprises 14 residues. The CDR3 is CASSLARGSDEQYF. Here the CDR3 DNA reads TGCGCCAGCAGCTTGGCCCGGGGTAGCGACGAGCAGTACTTC.